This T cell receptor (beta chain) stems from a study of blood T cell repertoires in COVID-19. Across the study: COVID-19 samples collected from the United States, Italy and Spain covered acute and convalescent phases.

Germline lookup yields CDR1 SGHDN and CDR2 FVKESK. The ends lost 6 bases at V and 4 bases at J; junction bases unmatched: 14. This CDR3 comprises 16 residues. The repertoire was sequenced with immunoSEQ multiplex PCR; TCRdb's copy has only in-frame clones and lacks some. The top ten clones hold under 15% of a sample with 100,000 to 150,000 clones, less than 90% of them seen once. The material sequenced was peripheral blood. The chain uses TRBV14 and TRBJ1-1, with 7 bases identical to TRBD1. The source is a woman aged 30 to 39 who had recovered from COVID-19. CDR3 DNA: TGTGCCAGCAGACCCAGGGGGTACTTAGAAGGCACTGAAGCTTTCTTT. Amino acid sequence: CASRPRGYLEGTEAFF.